This section outlines one T cell receptor beta chain sequence together with its context. Its antigen is currently not known. Base-call qualities are not available, and no considerably larger clone is one nucleotide away. This specimen comes from a study of cytomegalovirus exposure and HLA in healthy donors (dated by TCRdb to about 2017). With respect to the entire study: An earlier analysis of some 620 of the donors reported approximately 260 Gb of sequence data and around 120 million unique TCR beta sequences obtained from 150 million to 200 million T cells. An early release that covered fewer than 750 HLA-typed donors contained approximately 300 gigabases of sequencing data and some 87 million unique TCR sequences. Of the roughly 410 genotyped donors, 81% were placed in the genetic ancestry cluster associated with self-reported Caucasian donors. The aim of the study was to test whether cataloging public T cell receptors could identify signatures of past pathogen exposure. The study profiled the T cell repertoires of 550 to 700 subjects by immunosequencing and related them to cytomegalovirus serostatus. Besides the first cohort of some 670 subjects, a separate validation cohort made up of over 95 different subjects was used. High-throughput TCR immunosequencing, statistical association of individual TCRs with disease status, and machine learning were combined to predict cytomegalovirus infection status. To study patterns of TCR occurrence, a later analysis re-analyzed previously published TCR beta repertoires from hundreds of donors and added high-resolution HLA genotyping. In the later analysis, no new phenotypic data were used to find candidate immune exposures; instead, reliance was placed on TCR beta sequences and their occurrence across donors. An earlier analysis of several hundred of the donors applied high-throughput TCR beta sequencing to assess whether each TCR beta V gene segment acted as functional or pseudogenic. Donor age, sex, ethnicity and CMV serostatus were compiled together with the repertoire data. A later genetic analysis took genome-wide SNP genotypes for about 60% of the roughly 670 donors and used that subset as a discovery cohort. Every repertoire in the discovery cohort had been generated on one and the same sequencing platform. HLA typing included class I and class II loci at four-digit resolution. Typing coverage varied by locus: 629-630 donors for A, B, C, DRB1 and DQB1; roughly 560 for DQA1; nearly 610 for DPA1; some 470 for DPB1. Several DR-DQ haplotypes were treated as single units for association and clustering because of strong linkage in the cohort. Among several hundred genotyped donors of the cohort, an average of roughly 230,000 unique TCR beta nucleotide sequences was sequenced per donor, of which about 19% were non-productive.

Library construction relied on the immunoSEQ multiplex PCR assay. For the multiplex PCR, a mixture combining 60 forward primers for TCR Vbeta segments and 13 reverse primers for TCR Jbeta segments was used. Amplification of the CDR3 region of rearranged TCR beta genes was performed with a multiplex PCR assay on genomic DNA. The amplified TCR beta libraries were sequenced on the Illumina HiSeq System as 87-base-pair reads. As for the authors' bioinformatics: Across the roughly 640 repertoires, a later analysis counted roughly 77 million unique TCR beta chains, roughly 11 million of which were shared by at least two donors. To remove PCR and sequencing errors, raw reads were error-corrected and collapsed into unique sequences using a nearest-neighbor algorithm that merged closely related sequences. V, D and J gene segments were assigned by aligning CDR3 sequences to IMGT reference sequences. Each retained sequence needed at least a six-nucleotide match to both a V gene segment and a J gene segment. A rearrangement was called productive if the CDR3 had no stop codons and remained in frame with V and J, and every other rearrangement was called non-productive. Following IMGT convention, CDR3 was defined as the stretch from the second conserved V-encoded cysteine up to the conserved J-encoded phenylalanine. In an earlier analysis of around 640 of the donors, sequences lacking an unambiguous match to a single V gene segment were excluded. An earlier analysis of 450 to 650 of the donors called V segments functional above 56.7% productive rearrangements and segregating when the between-donor standard deviation exceeded 5%. To diagnose cytomegalovirus status from the catalog of TCR beta chain sequences, a statistical classification framework was built. V and J gene assignment, in a later analysis, came from comparing TCR nucleotide sequences with IMGT/GENE-DB human TR gene sequences. A later analysis assigned CDR3 sequences and most-parsimonious VDJ recombination scenarios with the TCRdist pipeline. In a later analysis, each TCR beta chain was defined by its CDR3 amino acid sequence together with its V-gene family, and reads lacking a unique V-gene family were excluded. In a later analysis, approximately 590 highly shared, low-generation-probability nucleotide sequences were removed to address suspected cross-contamination and a sequencing artifact. A later analysis calculated a clonal expansion index for each public chain from normalized within-repertoire ranks of inferred template counts. Generation probabilities in a later analysis came from a VDJ recombination model fitted to out-of-frame rearrangements, and those results were checked against IGoR. Hypergeometric tests were used in a later analysis to score TCR-TCR, TCR-HLA and TCR-CMV co-occurrence, with a repertoire-size bias correction applied to the TCR pairs. A later analysis estimated false discovery rates by permuting HLA or CMV assignments 20 times. A later analysis grouped co-occurring TCRs with DBSCAN, adding TCRdist sequence similarity when clustering within HLA-allele-positive subsets. For co-occurrence clustering, repertoires with fewer than 30,000 or more than 120,000 public chains were excluded, along with five or six repertoires with anomalous nucleotide sharing. TCRdb mirrors the immuneACCESS table, restricted to in-frame sequences. Some clones are absent from its copies; in checked studies, under half trace to an unresolved V gene, and the reason for the others is unknown. The V and J calls and clone size come from that table; D and trimming were worked out from the DNA. The sample table shows 110,000 to 150,000 clones, and around 70% are seen once. The ten most abundant clones make up roughly 1.9% of the sample.

Overall study outcomes, separate from this receptor: According to a later analysis, most CMV-associated TCR beta chains appeared to be HLA-restricted, and the HLA associations seemed to be driven largely by CMV exposure. Only TCR beta chains were sequenced in this cohort, and the absence of alpha or paired-chain data limited detectable features. Sequencing depth was assumed to be roughly uniform across donors in the presence/absence analyses, though that assumption may not hold. Compared with the roughly 700-donor mean, donors in an Asian-associated ancestry cluster had fewer N-insertions in productive TCRs, according to a later genetic analysis. A further reported finding was that TCR beta sequences accurately predicted the HLA-A and HLA-B alleles for most subjects in the first cohort. Linkage disequilibrium might explain the correlated functional status among segregating V segments, but an unknown experimental factor could not be ruled out. In a later analysis, TCR association rates were found to vary across HLA loci, with the most associated TCRs seen for DRB1 alleles and the fewest for HLA-C alleles. When HLA alleles, especially DR and DQ, strongly co-occurred, TCR associations were difficult to assign to individual alleles. According to a later analysis, parvovirus B19, influenza, CMV and Epstein-Barr virus appeared linked to several top co-occurrence clusters. An association between a missense DCLRE1C variant and V-gene and J-gene trimming of TCR beta chains was found in a later genetic analysis and replicated in an independent cohort. The only immune exposure information available for the cohort was CMV serostatus. In the study, roughly 160 TCR beta chains were listed as associated with cytomegalovirus. Because HLA typing was missing for some donors at each locus, association tests included only the typed subset. A few of the identified cytomegalovirus-associated TCR beta chains were confirmed in vitro to be specific for cytomegalovirus antigens. The earlier analysis of approximately 590 of the donors excluded about 16 rarely observed V segments, including chromosome 9 orphons, because counts were too low. Compared with equally common non-associated chains, HLA-associated TCR beta chains in a later analysis were more clonally expanded and had lower generation probabilities. Broadly in line with IMGT annotations, most TCR beta V segments showed up in productive rearrangements about 87% or about 30% of the time in an earlier analysis of approximately 640 of the donors. Cytomegalovirus status was reported to be diagnosed by the classifier with high specificity and sensitivity in both the original and validation cohorts. Specific HLA alleles were associated with more than 15,000 TCR beta sequences at a false discovery rate of 0.05 in a later analysis. It was suggested by the authors that the approach could potentially be generalized to other disease states and immunological phenotypes. A cluster of highly shared sequence variants was judged likely to represent a technical artifact of the sequencing pipeline. Across donors, most TCR sequences were observed very rarely, whereas some public TCRs were present in many individuals.

In total, 500 to 700 healthy bone marrow donors made up the cohort. At the time of sampling, every cohort member was nominally healthy, though immune exposures that went unrecorded were likely present. The donor was CMV seropositive and belonged to the group of around 300 seropositive cohort members. A peripheral blood sample was provided by each donor, and peripheral blood mononuclear cells were used for TCR beta sequencing. Genomic DNA extraction from the blood cell samples was performed with the Qiagen DNeasy Blood Extraction Kit. The TCR was taken from a woman aged 55-70 years in good health and CMV-seropositive. Material: PBMCs.

The DNA is TGTGCCAGCTCAGCTGACAGGGTGGTTCAGCCCCAGCATTTT. Translated, this gives CASSADRVVQPQHF. The sequence is built from TRBV18 and TRBJ1-5; 7 bases in the junction line up with TRBD1. CDR3 length: 14 amino acids, cysteine to phenylalanine. Just CDR3 DNA is preserved here, 42 bases in frame from base 1. V and J are trimmed by 5 bases and 6 bases, and the gene matches miss 7 bases of the junction. The germline V gene specifies KGHSH as CDR1 and LQKENI as CDR2.